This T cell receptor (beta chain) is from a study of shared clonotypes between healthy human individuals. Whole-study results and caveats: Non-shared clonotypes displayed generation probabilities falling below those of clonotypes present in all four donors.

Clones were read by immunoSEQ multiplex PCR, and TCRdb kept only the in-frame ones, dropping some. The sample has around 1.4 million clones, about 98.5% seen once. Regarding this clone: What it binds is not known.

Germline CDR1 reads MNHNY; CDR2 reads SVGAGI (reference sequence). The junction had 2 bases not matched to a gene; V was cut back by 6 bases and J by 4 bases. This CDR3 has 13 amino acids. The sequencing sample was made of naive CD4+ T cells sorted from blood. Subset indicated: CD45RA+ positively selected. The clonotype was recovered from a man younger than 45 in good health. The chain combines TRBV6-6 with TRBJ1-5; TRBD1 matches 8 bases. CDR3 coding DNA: TGTGCCAGCAGGGACAGGGAGAATCAGCCCCAGCATTTT. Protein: CASRDRENQPQHF.